This T cell receptor (beta chain) was sequenced in a study of blood T cells in healthy people across ages. This clonotype was counted between two and nine times. At least 5.5 micrograms of total RNA were extracted per sample. Using a J-beta primer mix together with a sample-barcoded 5' primer, a second PCR was run for roughly 7 to 11 cycles. Every sample returned 2.5 million or more CDR3-containing paired-end reads. MiXCR was run by TCRdb on the 5' RACE reads, yielding one entry per CDR3 protein. The sample yields 1.5 million to 2 million distinct CDR3 sequences, under 30% seen once. V lost 0 bases to trimming and J lost 3 bases, with 13 bases between them. Germline V CDR1 and CDR2: SGHRS, YFSETQ. This CDR3 is built from 15 residues.

The chain has TRBV5-1 and TRBJ2-7; possible D gene TRBD2, 6 bases. Sequencing used blood. The sequence was collected from a woman aged 25 to 45 in good health. DNA of the CDR3: TGCGCCAGCAGCTTGGATGCTAGCGCATTCTACGAGCAGTACTTC. This encodes CASSLDASAFYEQYF.